The 26 T cell receptor beta chains listed next were all sequenced from one sample in a study of cytomegalovirus exposure and HLA in healthy donors. Amplification used 60 Vbeta primers and 13 Jbeta primers. TCRdb's copy holds only in-frame clones and misses some; the assay was immunoSEQ multiplex PCR. Of approximately 150,000 clones listed, around three quarters were seen once; the top ten hold approximately 1%. The sample consisted of PBMCs. These receptors were collected from a woman between 40 and 55 years old in good health and CMV-seronegative.

The J gene is TRBJ2-7, the V gene TRBV7-9; the D is unclear. The germline gives CDR1 SEHNR, CDR2 FQNEAQ (reference sequence). V was cut by 5 bases and J by 9 bases, with 11 bases left in between. CDR3 size: 11 residues. In DNA form, the CDR3 reads TGTGCCAGCAGCCCTGAGTTCGGGCAGTACTTC. It is translated as CASSPEFGQYF. Full variable domain (remainder filled in from reference TRBV7-9 and TRBJ2-7): DTGVSQNPRHKITKRGQNVTFRCDPISEHNRLYWYRQTLGQGPEFLTYFQNEAQLEKSRLLSDRFSAERPKGSFSTLEIQRTEQGDSAMYLCASSPEFGQYFGPGTRLTVT.

The rearrangement links TRBV2 to TRBJ2-7, with D possibly being TRBD2 (6 bases). The CDR3 is 15 amino acids. With 5 bases removed from V and 1 base from J, the gap between germline ends came to 15 bases. Germline V gene data show CDR1 as SNHLY and CDR2 as FYNNEI. CDR3 DNA: TGTGCCAGCAGTCCCGGGCTAGCGCTTTCCTACGAGCAGTACTTC. Translated, it gives CASSPGLALSYEQYF. Full variable domain (outside the CDR3, taken from reference TRBV2 and TRBJ2-7): EPEVTQTPSHQVTQMGQEVILRCVPISNHLYFYWYRQILGQKVEFLVSFYNNEISEKSEIFDDQFSVERPDGSNFTLKIRSTKLEDSAMYFCASSPGLALSYEQYFGPGTRLTVT.

The chain recombines TRBV30 with TRBJ2-5; D call uncertain. The ends were cut back, 2 bases at V and 2 bases at J, with 9 bases in the middle. The CDR3 extends over 13 amino acids. Germline assignment: CDR1 GTSNPN and CDR2 SVGIG (reference sequence). DNA of the CDR3: TGTGCCTGGAGTCTTCTAAAACAAGAGACCCAGTACTTC. Residues: CAWSLLKQETQYF.

The J gene is TRBJ1-2, the V gene TRBV6-4; tentative D call: TRBD1 (6 bases). This CDR3 has 13 amino acids. Germline values: CDR1 MRHNA, CDR2 SNTAGT. The V gene lost 2 bases and the J gene lost 4 bases, with 8 bases spanning the gap. The CDR3 loop reads CASSDTGTYGYTF. DNA of the CDR3: TGTGCCAGCAGTGACACAGGGACCTATGGCTACACCTTC.

Concerning this clone: The sample contains more than one DNA sequence encoding this CDR3. This chain links TRBV18 with TRBJ2-1; 13 bases line up with TRBD2. The V segment lost 3 bases and the J segment 5 bases; nucleotides outside the gene matches: 1. The CDR3 runs 15 residues. Germline CDR1 and CDR2: KGHSH and LQKENI. The CDR3 loop is CASSPGLAGDNEQFF. The CDR3 nucleotides read TGTGCCAGCTCACCTGGACTAGCGGGAGACAATGAGCAGTTCTTC.

This chain joins TRBV18 and TRBJ2-7; the D gene is possibly TRBD1 (6 bases). CDR1 and CDR2 from the germline V gene are KGHSH and LQKENI. The length of the CDR3 is 17 residues. V lost 3 bases, J lost 3 bases, and 21 bases lay in between. CDR3 DNA: TGTGCCAGCTCACCTATTGGGGGCCAAGACAGCCACTACGAGCAGTACTTC. It codes for CASSPIGGQDSHYEQYF.

This sequence joins TRBV9 and TRBJ2-1; D remains ambiguous. The CDR3 length is 11 residues. From germline, CDR1 is SGDLS and CDR2 YYNGEE. Trimming stripped 0 bases from V and 10 bases from J, with 5 bases between. The CDR3 DNA sequence: TGTGCCAGCAGCGTAGGAGGCGAGCAGTTCTTC. Protein: CASSVGGEQFF.

The chain combines TRBV7-9 with TRBJ2-7, with a possible D match to TRBD2 (6 bases). Between the trimmed V and J ends, which lost 6 bases and 3 bases, there was a span of 9 bases. Germline V gene data show CDR1 as SEHNR and CDR2 as FQNEAQ (reference sequence). CDR3 length: 12 residues. The CDR3 sequence is CASSRESYEQYF. CDR3 DNA sequence: TGTGCCAGCAGTCGGGAGAGCTACGAGCAGTACTTC.

This clone was seen only once. The CDR3 DNA follows: TGTGCCTGGAGCGGAGAGGAGACCCAGTACTTC. As protein: CAWSGEETQYF. The J gene is TRBJ2-5, the V gene TRBV30, with D uncertain. The CDR3 has 11 residues. Germline loops: CDR1 GTSNPN, CDR2 SVGIG (reference sequence). The ends were cut back, 3 bases at V and 5 bases at J, with 7 bases in the middle.

This chain connects TRBV6-4 to TRBJ1-5, with 8 bases that match TRBD1. Germline V CDR1 and CDR2: MRHNA, SNTAGT. J lost 5 bases, V lost 2 bases, and 8 bases had no gene match. The CDR3 loop spans 16 amino acids. CDR3 sequence: CASSDLPSTGDQPQHF. The CDR3 DNA sequence: TGTGCCAGCAGTGACCTCCCTTCGACAGGGGATCAGCCCCAGCATTTT.

This rearrangement joins TRBV30 to TRBJ2-7, with D maybe TRBD2 (6 bases). Looked up from germline, CDR1 is GTSNPN and CDR2 is SVGIG (reference sequence). This CDR3 region has 15 residues. V lost 2 bases to trimming and J lost 1 base, with 15 bases between them. The CDR3 DNA is TGTGCCTGGAGTAAGGCGGGACCGCTTTCCTACGAGCAGTACTTC. As protein: CAWSKAGPLSYEQYF.

The rearrangement uses TRBV15 and TRBJ1-2; D may be TRBD1 (6 bases). Germline V gene lookup returns CDR1 LNHNV and CDR2 YYDKDF (reference sequence). This CDR3 spans 15 amino acids. The V end was cut by 0 bases, the J end by 1 base, with 9 bases between. The CDR3 loop is CATSRDPGVNYGYTF. The CDR3 nucleotides are TGTGCCACCAGCAGAGATCCAGGGGTTAACTATGGCTACACCTTC. Combining the CDR3 with reference TRBV15 and TRBJ1-2 gives the whole variable domain DAMVIQNPRYQVTQFGKPVTLSCSQTLNHNVMYWYQQKSSQAPKLLFHYYDKDFNNEADTPDNFQSRRPNTSFCFLDIRSPGLGDTAMYLCATSRDPGVNYGYTFGSGTRLTVV.

V gene TRBV19 combines with J gene TRBJ2-1; 14 nucleotides align to TRBD2. J lost 0 bases, V lost 4 bases, and 8 bases had no gene match. The germline gives CDR1 LNHDA, CDR2 SQIVND (reference sequence). The CDR3 loop spans 19 amino acids. CDR3: CASSTGLAGGTSSYNEQFF. For the CDR3, the DNA is TGTGCCAGTAGTACCGGACTAGCGGGAGGCACCAGCTCCTACAATGAGCAGTTCTTC.

This clone was picked up a small number of times. CDR3 nucleotide sequence: TGTGCCAGCAGCCTCTCCAGCGCTGGAAACACCATATATTTT. It is translated as CASSLSSAGNTIYF. The chain couples TRBV9 to TRBJ1-3; D is uncertain. This CDR3 has 14 amino acids. CDR1 and CDR2 from the germline V gene are SGDLS and YYNGEE. The V end lost 4 bases, the J end lost 2 bases, and 10 bases lay between the germline ends.

The genes are TRBV6-6 and TRBJ1-5; 7 bases are shared with TRBD1. The J segment lost 7 bases and the V segment lost 7 bases, leaving 7 bases of the junction unmatched. This CDR3 region has 13 residues. Per the germline V gene, CDR1 is MNHNY and CDR2 is SVGAGI (reference sequence). The CDR3 bases are TGTGCCAGCACCTCGACAGGGAGCCAGCCCCAGCATTTT. Its protein is CASTSTGSQPQHF.

A single count supports this clone. V is TRBV9 and J is TRBJ2-7; the D gene is possibly TRBD1 (6 bases). V gave up 3 bases and J gave up 6 bases, with 19 bases separating them. There are 15 residues in the CDR3. Germline CDR1 SGDLS, CDR2 YYNGEE. The CDR3 DNA is TGTGCCAGCAGCGCAGCAGACTCAGGGGTAGGCGAGCAGTACTTC. Its translation is CASSAADSGVGEQYF.

The chain joins TRBV7-9 to TRBJ2-5; TRBD2 matches 9 bases. The CDR3 loop spans 14 amino acids. The V gene end was trimmed by 2 bases and the J gene end by 4 bases; junction bases not matched to a gene: 2. Germline V CDR1 and CDR2: SEHNR, FQNEAQ (reference sequence). CDR3 sequence reads: CASSLLTSGETQYF. The CDR3 DNA reads TGTGCCAGCAGCTTACTGACTAGCGGAGAGACCCAGTACTTC.

In this sample, this clone turned up a few times. J is TRBJ2-7 and V is TRBV6-1; a possible D gene is TRBD2 (6 bases). The germline V gene encodes CDR1 MNHNS and CDR2 SASEGT. With 3 bases removed from V and 0 bases from J, the gap between germline ends came to 6 bases. This CDR3 is 13 amino acids long. This CDR3 reads CASSERDSYEQYF. CDR3 nucleotides: TGTGCCAGCAGTGAGCGGGACTCCTACGAGCAGTACTTC.

The chain has TRBV5-6 and TRBJ2-7, with 8 nucleotides matching TRBD2. Germline V CDR1 and CDR2: SGHDT, YYEEEE. The CDR3 is 15 amino acids. Unmatched junction bases numbered 7, after V lost 2 bases and J lost 3 bases. CDR3 sequence: CASSLGLAAYYEQYF. As DNA, the CDR3 is TGTGCCAGCAGCTTAGGACTAGCCGCTTACTACGAGCAGTACTTC. The entire variable domain, with the rest obtained from reference TRBV5-6 and TRBJ2-7, is as follows: DAGVTQSPTHLIKTRGQQVTLRCSPKSGHDTVSWYQQALGQGPQFIFQYYEEEERQRGNFPDRFSGHQFPNYSSELNVNALLLGDSALYLCASSLGLAAYYEQYFGPGTRLTVT.

The chain has TRBV30 and TRBJ2-7; 10 nucleotides align to TRBD1. After removal of 1 base from V and 2 bases from J, the junction contained 11 bases not matched to a gene. Germline CDR1 reads GTSNPN; CDR2 reads SVGIG (reference sequence). This CDR3 is 17 amino acids long. CDR3 DNA: TGTGCCTGGAGTGCCGATTACGGGACAGGGGTTCCCTACGAGCAGTACTTC. Its translation is CAWSADYGTGVPYEQYF.

To note about this clone: The same CDR3 is also encoded by other DNA sequences in this sample. The rearrangement uses TRBV5-6 and TRBJ2-3; 10 bases line up with TRBD2. The CDR3 has 16 residues. Losses at the gene ends were 1 base for V and 1 base for J; bases not matched to a gene: 3. The germline gives CDR1 SGHDT, CDR2 YYEEEE. The CDR3 DNA is TGTGCCAGCAGCTTGCCAGGACTAGCGGGCACAGATACGCAGTATTTT. Amino acid sequence: CASSLPGLAGTDTQYF.

This chain connects TRBV7-6 to TRBJ2-5; the D is unclear. Trimming shortened V by 1 base and J by 3 bases, and 9 bases separated the two germline ends. The CDR3 consists of 14 residues. The germline V gene has CDR1 SGHVS and CDR2 FNYEAQ. As DNA, the CDR3 is TGTGCCAGCAGCTTAGTGACTGGAAAAGAGACCCAGTACTTC. Translated: CASSLVTGKETQYF.

The rearrangement uses TRBV5-6 and TRBJ2-1; no clear D gene. This CDR3 comprises 15 residues. Germline CDR1 SGHDT, CDR2 YYEEEE. V lost 0 bases and J 0 bases, leaving 7 bases between the germline ends. CDR3 coding DNA: TGTGCCAGCAGCTTGGGGTCAGTCTCCTACAATGAGCAGTTCTTC. Translation: CASSLGSVSYNEQFF. Drawing the rest from reference TRBV5-6 and TRBJ2-1, the complete variable domain is DAGVTQSPTHLIKTRGQQVTLRCSPKSGHDTVSWYQQALGQGPQFIFQYYEEEERQRGNFPDRFSGHQFPNYSSELNVNALLLGDSALYLCASSLGSVSYNEQFFGPGTRLTVL.

The rearrangement links TRBV19 to TRBJ1-5; 7 bases line up with TRBD1. The CDR3 extends over 14 amino acids. The J segment lost 3 bases and the V segment lost 5 bases, leaving 4 bases of the junction unmatched. From germline, CDR1 is LNHDA and CDR2 SQIVND (reference sequence). The CDR3 coding sequence is TGTGCCAGTAGTGTAACAGGGGCCAATCAGCCCCAGCATTTT. Translating it yields CASSVTGANQPQHF.

V gene TRBV25-1 combines with J gene TRBJ1-1, with a weak D call TRBD1 (6 bases). This CDR3 spans 11 amino acids. Germline V CDR1 and CDR2: MGHDK, SYGVNS. Trimming took 8 bases from V and 10 from J, leaving 14 bases between them. The chain's CDR3 is CASQGRGSAFF. CDR3 DNA: TGTGCCAGCCAGGGGAGGGGATCAGCTTTCTTT.

The rearrangement joins TRBV11-3 to TRBJ1-1; D ambiguous. Germline assignment: CDR1 SGHNT and CDR2 YENEEA. The CDR3 covers 14 residues. With 1 base removed from V and 1 base from J, the gap between germline ends came to 7 bases. The CDR3 region has the DNA TGTGCCAGCAGCTTAGCTCGGGGGAACACTGAAGCTTTCTTT. The encoded protein is CASSLARGNTEAFF.